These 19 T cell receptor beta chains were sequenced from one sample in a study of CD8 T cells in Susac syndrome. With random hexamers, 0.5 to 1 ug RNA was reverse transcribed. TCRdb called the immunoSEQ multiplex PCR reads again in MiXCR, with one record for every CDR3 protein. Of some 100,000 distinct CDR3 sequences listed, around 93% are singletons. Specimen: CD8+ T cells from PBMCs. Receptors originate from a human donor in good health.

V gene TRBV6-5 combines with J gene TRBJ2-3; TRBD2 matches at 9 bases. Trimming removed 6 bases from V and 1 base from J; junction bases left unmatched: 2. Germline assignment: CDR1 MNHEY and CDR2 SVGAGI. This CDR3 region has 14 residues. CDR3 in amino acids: CASRTSGGTDTQYF. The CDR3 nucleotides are TGTGCCAGCAGGACTAGCGGAGGCACAGATACGCAGTATTTT.

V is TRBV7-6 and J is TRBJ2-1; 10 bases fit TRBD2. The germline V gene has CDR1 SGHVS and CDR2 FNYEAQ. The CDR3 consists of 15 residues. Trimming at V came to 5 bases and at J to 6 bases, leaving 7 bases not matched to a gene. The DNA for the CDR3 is TGTGCCAGCAGCCCAGCTAGCGGGGGTCCCAATGAGCAGTTCTTC. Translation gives CASSPASGGPNEQFF.

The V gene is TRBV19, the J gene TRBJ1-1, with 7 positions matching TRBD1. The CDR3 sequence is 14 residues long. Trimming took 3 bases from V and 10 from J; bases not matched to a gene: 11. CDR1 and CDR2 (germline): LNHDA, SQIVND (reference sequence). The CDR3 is CASSIQGGESRAFF. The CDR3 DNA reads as TGTGCCAGTAGTATTCAGGGGGGCGAAAGTCGAGCTTTCTTT.

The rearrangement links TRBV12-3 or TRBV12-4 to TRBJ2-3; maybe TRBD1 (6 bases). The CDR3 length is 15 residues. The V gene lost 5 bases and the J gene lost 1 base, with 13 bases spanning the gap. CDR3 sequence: CASSPGQRGTDTQYF. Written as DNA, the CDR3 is TGTGCCAGCAGTCCTGGACAGAGAGGCACAGATACGCAGTATTTT.

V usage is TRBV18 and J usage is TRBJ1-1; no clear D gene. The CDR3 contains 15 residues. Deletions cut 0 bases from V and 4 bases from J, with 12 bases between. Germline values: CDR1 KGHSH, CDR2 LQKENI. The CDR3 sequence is CASSPPSSSGTEAFF. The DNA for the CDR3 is TGTGCCAGCTCACCACCGTCGTCCTCGGGCACTGAAGCTTTCTTT. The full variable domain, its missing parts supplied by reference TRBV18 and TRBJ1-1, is NAGVMQNPRHLVRRRGQEARLRCSPMKGHSHVYWYRQLPEEGLKFMVYLQKENIIDESGMPKERFSAEFPKEGPSILRIQQVVRGDSAAYFCASSPPSSSGTEAFFGQGTRLTVV.

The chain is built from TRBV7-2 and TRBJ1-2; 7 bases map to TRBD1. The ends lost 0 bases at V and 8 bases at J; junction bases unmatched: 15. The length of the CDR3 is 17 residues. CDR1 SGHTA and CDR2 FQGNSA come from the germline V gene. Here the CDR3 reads CASSLAHTGEVLRGYTF. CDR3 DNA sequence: TGTGCCAGCAGCTTAGCGCATACAGGGGAGGTGTTGCGGGGCTACACCTTC.

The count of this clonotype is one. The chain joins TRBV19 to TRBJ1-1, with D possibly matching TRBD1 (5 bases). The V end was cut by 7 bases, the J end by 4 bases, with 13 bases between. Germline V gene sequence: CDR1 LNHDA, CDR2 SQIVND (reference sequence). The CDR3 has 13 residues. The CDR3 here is CASNPQESTEAFF. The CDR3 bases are TGTGCCAGTAATCCACAGGAGAGCACTGAAGCTTTCTTT.

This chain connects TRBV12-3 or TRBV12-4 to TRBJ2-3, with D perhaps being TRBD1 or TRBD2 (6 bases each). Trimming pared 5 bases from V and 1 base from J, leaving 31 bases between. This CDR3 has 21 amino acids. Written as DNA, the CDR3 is TGTGCCAGCAGTCTATATAGGCGACAGGCCGCTAGCGTTCGGGGCACAGATACGCAGTATTTT. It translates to CASSLYRRQAASVRGTDTQYF.

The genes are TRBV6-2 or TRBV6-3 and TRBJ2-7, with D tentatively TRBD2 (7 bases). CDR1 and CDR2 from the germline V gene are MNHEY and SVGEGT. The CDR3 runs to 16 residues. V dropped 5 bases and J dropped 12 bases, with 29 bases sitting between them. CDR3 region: CASSPDSYPLVGRGYF. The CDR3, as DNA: TGTGCCAGCAGTCCGGACAGCTACCCCCTGGTGGGGAGGGGGTACTTC.

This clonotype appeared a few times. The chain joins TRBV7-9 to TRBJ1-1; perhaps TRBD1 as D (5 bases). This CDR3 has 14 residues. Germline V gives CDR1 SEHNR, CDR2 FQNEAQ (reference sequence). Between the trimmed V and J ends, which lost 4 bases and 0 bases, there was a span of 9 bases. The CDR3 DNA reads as TGTGCCAGCAGCTCCCGGACACTGAACACTGAAGCTTTCTTT. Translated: CASSSRTLNTEAFF.

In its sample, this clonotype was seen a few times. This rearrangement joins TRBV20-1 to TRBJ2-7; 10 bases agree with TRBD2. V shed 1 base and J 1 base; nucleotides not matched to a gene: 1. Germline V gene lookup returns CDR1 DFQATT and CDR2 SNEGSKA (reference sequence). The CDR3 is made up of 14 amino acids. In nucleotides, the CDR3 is TGCAGTGCTAGAGGACTAGCGGGTTCCTACGAGCAGTACTTC. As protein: CSARGLAGSYEQYF.

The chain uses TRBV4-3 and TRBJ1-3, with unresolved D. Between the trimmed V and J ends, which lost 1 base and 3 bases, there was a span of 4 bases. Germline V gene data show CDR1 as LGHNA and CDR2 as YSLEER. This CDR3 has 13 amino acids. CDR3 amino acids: CASSQGYGNTIYF. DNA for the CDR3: TGCGCCAGCAGCCAAGGCTATGGAAACACCATATATTTT.

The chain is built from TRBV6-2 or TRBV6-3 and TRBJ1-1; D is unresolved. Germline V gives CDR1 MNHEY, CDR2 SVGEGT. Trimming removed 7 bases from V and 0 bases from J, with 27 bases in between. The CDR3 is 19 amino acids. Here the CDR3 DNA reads TGTGCCAGCACCGAGGATACGGTACGCGGATCGAAATTGAACACTGAAGCTTTCTTT. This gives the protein CASTEDTVRGSKLNTEAFF.

The CDR3 protein is CASSGGLTMEPQHF. CDR3 in DNA: TGTGCCAGCAGCGGGGGACTAACCATGGAGCCCCAGCATTTT. The V and J genes are TRBV7-9 and TRBJ1-5, with D perhaps matching TRBD1 (5 bases). Trimming took 5 bases from V and 8 from J, leaving 16 bases between them. Germline-derived CDR1 and CDR2 are SEHNR and FQNEAQ (reference sequence). The CDR3 loop spans 14 amino acids.

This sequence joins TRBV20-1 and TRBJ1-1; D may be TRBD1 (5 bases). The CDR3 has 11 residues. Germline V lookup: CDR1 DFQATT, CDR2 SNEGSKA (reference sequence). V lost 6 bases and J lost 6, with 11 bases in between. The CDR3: CSASRGAEAFF. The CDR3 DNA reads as TGCAGTGCCTCGAGGGGTGCTGAAGCTTTCTTT.

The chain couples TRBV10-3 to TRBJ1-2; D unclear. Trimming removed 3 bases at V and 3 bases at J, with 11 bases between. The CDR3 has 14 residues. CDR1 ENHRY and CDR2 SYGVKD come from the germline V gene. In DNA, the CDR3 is TGTGCCATCAGTGATCGGAGTGGTGACTATGGCTACACCTTC. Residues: CAISDRSGDYGYTF.

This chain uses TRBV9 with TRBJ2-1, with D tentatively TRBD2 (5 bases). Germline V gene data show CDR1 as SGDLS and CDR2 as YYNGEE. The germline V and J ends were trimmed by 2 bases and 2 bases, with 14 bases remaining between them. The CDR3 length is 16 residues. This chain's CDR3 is CASSVEGAAPYNEQFF. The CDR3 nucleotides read TGTGCCAGCAGCGTCGAGGGAGCGGCGCCCTACAATGAGCAGTTCTTC.

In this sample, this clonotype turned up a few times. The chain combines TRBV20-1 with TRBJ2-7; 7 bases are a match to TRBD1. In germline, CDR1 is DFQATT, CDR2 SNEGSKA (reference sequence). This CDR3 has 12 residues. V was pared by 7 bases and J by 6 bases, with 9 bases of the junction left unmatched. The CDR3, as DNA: TGCAGTGAATCGGAAGGGGGCGGCGAGCAGTACTTC. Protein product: CSESEGGGEQYF.

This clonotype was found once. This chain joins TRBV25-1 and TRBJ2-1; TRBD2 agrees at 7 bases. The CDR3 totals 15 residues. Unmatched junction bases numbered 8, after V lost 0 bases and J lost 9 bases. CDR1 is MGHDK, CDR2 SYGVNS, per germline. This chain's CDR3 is CASSEYAGVGLEQFF. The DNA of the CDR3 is TGTGCCAGCAGTGAATACGCGGGAGTCGGTCTTGAGCAGTTCTTC. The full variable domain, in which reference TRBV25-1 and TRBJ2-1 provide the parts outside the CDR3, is EADIYQTPRYLVIGTGKKITLECSQTMGHDKMYWYQQDPGMELHLIHYSYGVNSTEKGDLSSESTVSRIRTEHFPLTLESARPSHTSQYLCASSEYAGVGLEQFFGPGTRLTVL.